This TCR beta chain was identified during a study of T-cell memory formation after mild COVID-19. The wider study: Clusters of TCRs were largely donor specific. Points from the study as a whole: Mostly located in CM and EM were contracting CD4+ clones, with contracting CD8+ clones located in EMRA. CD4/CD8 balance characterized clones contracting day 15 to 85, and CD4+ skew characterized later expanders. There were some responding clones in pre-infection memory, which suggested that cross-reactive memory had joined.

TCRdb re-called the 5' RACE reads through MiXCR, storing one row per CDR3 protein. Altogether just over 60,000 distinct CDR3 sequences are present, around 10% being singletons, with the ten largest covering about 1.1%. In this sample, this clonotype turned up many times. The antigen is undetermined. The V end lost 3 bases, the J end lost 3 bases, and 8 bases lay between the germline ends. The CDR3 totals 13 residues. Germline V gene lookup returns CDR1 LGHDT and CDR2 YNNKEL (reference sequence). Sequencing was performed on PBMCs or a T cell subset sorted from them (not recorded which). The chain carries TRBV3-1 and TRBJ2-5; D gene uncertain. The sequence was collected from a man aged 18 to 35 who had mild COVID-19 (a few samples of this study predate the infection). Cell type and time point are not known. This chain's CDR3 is CASSQNAKETQYF. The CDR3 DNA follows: TGTGCCAGCAGCCAGAACGCAAAAGAGACCCAGTACTTC.